This passage covers 23 T cell receptor beta chains from one sample sequenced in a study of post-analysis software for immune sequencing data. Unique molecular identifiers were built into the TCR beta cDNA libraries. TCRdb ran MiXCR on the PCR reads and lists one entry per CDR3 protein. This table holds hundreds of thousands of distinct CDR3 sequences, over 35% found once. For these TCRs, the target antigens are not known. Study-wide results and limits: There were four or five TRBV segments more frequent in patients than controls, and TRBV5-6, TRBV5-1 and TRBV20-1 were among them.

Sequencing was carried out using blood. These receptors all stem from a girl under 18 with multiple sclerosis.

This clonotype was observed a handful of times. The rearrangement uses TRBV14 and TRBJ2-7; a possible D gene is TRBD1 (6 bases). The CDR3 length is 16 residues. With 4 bases removed from V and 1 base from J, the gap between germline ends came to 17 bases. Germline V gene lookup returns CDR1 SGHDN and CDR2 FVKESK. CDR3 residues: CASSRGLTAFSYEQYF. CDR3 nucleotide sequence: TGTGCCAGCAGCCGGGGGCTGACAGCTTTTTCCTACGAGCAGTACTTC.

V is TRBV27 and J is TRBJ2-7, with TRBD1 matching 8 bases. V shed 5 bases, J shed 6 bases, and the junction held 6 bases outside the gene matches. The CDR3 runs to 13 residues. Germline CDR1 and CDR2: MNHEY and SMNVEV (reference sequence). The CDR3: CASSPRTGREQYF. DNA of the CDR3: TGTGCCAGCAGTCCCCGGACAGGGCGCGAGCAGTACTTC.

The chain employs TRBV19 and TRBJ1-1; 9 bases match TRBD1. CDR1 is LNHDA and CDR2 is SQIVND in the germline V gene (reference sequence). V trimming: 3 bases; J trimming: 7 bases; junction bases outside the gene matches: 3. The length of the CDR3 is 13 residues. The CDR3 region has the DNA TGTGCCAGTAGTATGCGGACAGGGGTTGAAGCTTTCTTT. Translated, it gives CASSMRTGVEAFF.

This clonotype came up a few times. The chain employs TRBV7-9 and TRBJ2-7, with 8 bases matching TRBD1. The CDR3 sequence is 15 residues long. Trimming cost V 3 bases and J 3 bases; bases outside gene matches: 7. Germline lookup yields CDR1 SEHNR and CDR2 FQNEAQ (reference sequence). The CDR3 loop reads CASSFSRTGNYEQYF. The DNA for the CDR3 is TGTGCCAGCAGCTTCTCTCGGACAGGGAACTACGAGCAGTACTTC. The full variable domain, completed using reference TRBV7-9 and TRBJ2-7, is DTGVSQNPRHKITKRGQNVTFRCDPISEHNRLYWYRQTLGQGPEFLTYFQNEAQLEKSRLLSDRFSAERPKGSFSTLEIQRTEQGDSAMYLCASSFSRTGNYEQYFGPGTRLTVT.

The rearrangement joins TRBV28 to TRBJ2-7; no reliable D call. The length of the CDR3 is 14 residues. Deletions cut 6 bases from V and 0 bases from J, with 12 bases between. CDR1 and CDR2 (germline): MDHEN, SYDVKM. The CDR3 is CASRTPQSSYEQYF. The CDR3 bases are TGTGCCAGCAGGACACCCCAGAGCTCCTACGAGCAGTACTTC.

This clonotype was observed a few times. V and J are TRBV7-3 and TRBJ2-1, with D possibly being TRBD1 (6 bases). Germline values: CDR1 SGHTA, CDR2 FQGTGA. The CDR3 contains 13 residues. Trimming removed 5 bases from V and 4 bases from J, with 9 bases in between. The CDR3 region has the DNA TGTGCCAGCAGCGCCCAGGGGTACAATGAGCAGTTCTTC. It specifies CASSAQGYNEQFF. The full variable domain, in which reference TRBV7-3 and TRBJ2-1 provide the parts outside the CDR3, is GAGVSQTPSNKVTEKGKYVELRCDPISGHTALYWYRQSLGQGPEFLIYFQGTGAADDSGLPNDRFFAVRPEGSVSTLKIQRTERGDSAVYLCASSAQGYNEQFFGPGTRLTVL.

This clonotype was counted only a few times. The chain combines TRBV7-9 with TRBJ2-3, with TRBD2 identical over 10 bases. Germline V gene lookup returns CDR1 SEHNR and CDR2 FQNEAQ (reference sequence). CDR3 length equals 18 residues. After removal of 1 base from V and 2 bases from J, the junction contained 9 bases not matched to a gene. CDR3 sequence: CASSLGFRTSGFTDTQYF. The DNA of the CDR3 is TGTGCCAGCAGCTTAGGCTTCAGGACTAGCGGTTTCACAGATACGCAGTATTTT. The full variable domain, rest sourced from reference TRBV7-9 and TRBJ2-3, is DTGVSQNPRHKITKRGQNVTFRCDPISEHNRLYWYRQTLGQGPEFLTYFQNEAQLEKSRLLSDRFSAERPKGSFSTLEIQRTEQGDSAMYLCASSLGFRTSGFTDTQYFGPGTRLTVL.

The V gene is TRBV2, the J gene TRBJ2-5, with D perhaps matching TRBD2 (5 bases). V dropped 1 base and J dropped 3 bases, with 6 bases sitting between them. Germline-derived CDR1 and CDR2 are SNHLY and FYNNEI. The CDR3 loop spans 13 amino acids. CDR3 sequence reads: CASSEELEETQYF. The CDR3 DNA reads TGTGCCAGCAGTGAAGAACTAGAAGAGACCCAGTACTTC.

Of note for this clonotype: One end of the junction fails to match germline, which may point to a read error. The CDR3 nucleotides are TGTGCCAGCAGCTTCCCGACAGGGGGCTACGGGCAGTACTTC. Residues: CASSFPTGGYGQYF. This sequence joins TRBV7-9 and TRBJ2-7; 10 bases line up with TRBD1. The germline V gene has CDR1 SEHNR and CDR2 FQNEAQ (reference sequence). CDR3 size: 14 residues. Full variable domain (outside the CDR3, taken from reference TRBV7-9 and TRBJ2-7): DTGVSQNPRHKITKRGQNVTFRCDPISEHNRLYWYRQTLGQGPEFLTYFQNEAQLEKSRLLSDRFSAERPKGSFSTLEIQRTEQGDSAMYLCASSFPTGGYGQYFGPGTRLTVT.

Details on this clonotype: As the CDR3 is not closed by the conserved phenylalanine or tryptophan, this likely results from a read error. The rearrangement links TRBV12-3 or TRBV12-4 to TRBJ1-1, with D tentatively TRBD1 (6 bases). The CDR3 runs to 14 residues. The V and J ends lost 8 bases and 8 bases respectively, with 21 bases between them. CDR3 DNA: TGTGCCAGCGGCCGTCGCCGGGGGCGGGAAGAAGCTTTCTGT. Translation gives CASGRRRGREEAFC.

The CDR3 is CASRRLAGGHYNEQFF. The CDR3 DNA is TGTGCCAGCAGACGACTAGCGGGAGGACACTACAATGAGCAGTTCTTC. The chain uses TRBV2 and TRBJ2-1, with 13 bases identical to TRBD2. There are 16 residues in the CDR3. Per germline, CDR1 SNHLY and CDR2 FYNNEI. Trimming at V came to 6 bases and at J to 3 bases, leaving 5 bases not matched to a gene.

This clonotype occurred a few times. The chain has TRBV12-3 or TRBV12-4 and TRBJ1-2; the match to TRBD1 covers 7 bases. The V and J ends lost 6 bases and 2 bases, in that order; junction bases with no gene match: 9. The CDR3 consists of 15 residues. The CDR3 here is CASRTPGQQNYGYTF. The CDR3 bases are TGTGCCAGCAGGACCCCGGGACAGCAAAACTATGGCTACACCTTC.

The chain combines TRBV12-3 or TRBV12-4 with TRBJ2-1; weak D call: TRBD1 (7 bases). This CDR3 contains 17 residues. V dropped 5 bases and J dropped 5 bases, with 22 bases sitting between them. The CDR3 DNA follows: TGTGCCAGCAGTCCTCAGGGGGAGGCCCACAAAGACAATGAGCAGTTCTTC. It yields the protein CASSPQGEAHKDNEQFF.

This clonotype was detected only a few times. The chain links TRBV25-1 to TRBJ2-7, with D perhaps matching TRBD1 or TRBD2 (6 bases each). Germline V gives CDR1 MGHDK, CDR2 SYGVNS. V was trimmed by 5 bases and J by 2 bases, leaving 13 bases between them. The length of the CDR3 is 14 residues. The CDR3 here is CASSLEGGTYEQYF. The CDR3 DNA is TGTGCCAGCAGTCTCGAGGGGGGAACCTACGAGCAGTACTTC.

The rearrangement joins TRBV6-1 to TRBJ2-5; the match to TRBD1 covers 8 bases. Germline values: CDR1 MNHNS, CDR2 SASEGT. With 2 bases clipped from V and 13 bases from J, the junction kept 18 bases outside the gene matches. The CDR3 is 16 residues long. The CDR3: CASSEFPGQGVYERYF. In DNA, the CDR3 is TGTGCCAGCAGTGAATTTCCTGGACAGGGAGTTTACGAGCGGTACTTC.

The chain recombines TRBV29-1 with TRBJ1-1, with D possibly being TRBD1 (6 bases). CDR1 is SQVTM, CDR2 ANQGSEA, per germline. This CDR3 region has 14 residues. Trimming pared 3 bases from V and 5 bases from J, leaving 16 bases between. CDR3 DNA sequence: TGCAGCGTTGATACGGCAGGGGTGGTGACTGAAGCTTTCTTT. Protein sequence: CSVDTAGVVTEAFF.

On this clonotype itself: A read error may account for a junction end that differs from germline. The chain uses TRBV20-1 and TRBJ2-1; no definite D call. The CDR3 spans 12 residues. The V gene's germline CDR1 is DFQATT and CDR2 SNEGSKA (reference sequence). The CDR3 region is CSVRKVSDEQFF. The CDR3 DNA reads TGCAGTGTTAGAAAAGTGAGCGATGAGCAGTTCTTC.

The chain employs TRBV29-1 and TRBJ2-3; no firm D call. Germline lookup yields CDR1 SQVTM and CDR2 ANQGSEA. The CDR3 totals 14 residues. V was cut by 4 bases and J by 3 bases, with 14 bases left in between. The CDR3 spells CSVGSSVETDTQYF. Here the CDR3 DNA reads TGCAGCGTTGGTTCTAGTGTGGAGACAGATACGCAGTATTTT.

The V and J genes are TRBV5-6 and TRBJ2-7; D may be TRBD2 (5 bases). Germline V gene sequence: CDR1 SGHDT, CDR2 YYEEEE. V was cut by 1 base and J by 5 bases, with 13 bases left in between. The CDR3 spans 14 residues. In nucleotides, the CDR3 is TGTGCCAGCAGCTTGATGAGGGATAGACACGAGCAGTACTTC. The encoded protein is CASSLMRDRHEQYF.

This sequence joins TRBV7-2 and TRBJ2-5, with TRBD1 as a possible D gene (8 bases). This CDR3 spans 15 amino acids. V lost 3 bases to trimming and J lost 4 bases, with 15 bases between them. Germline V gene lookup returns CDR1 SGHTA and CDR2 FQGNSA. CDR3 region: CASSLQTGEGETQYF. For the CDR3, the DNA is TGTGCCAGCAGCTTGCAGACAGGGGAGGGAGAGACCCAGTACTTC.

This clonotype was counted a few times. This sequence joins TRBV25-1 and TRBJ2-1; 10 nucleotides align to TRBD2. Germline CDR1 and CDR2: MGHDK and SYGVNS. There are 14 residues in the CDR3. The J segment lost 2 bases and the V segment lost 11 bases, leaving 6 bases of the junction unmatched. Written as DNA, the CDR3 is TGTGCCTCCACCGGGACTAGCGCCTACAATGAGCAGTTCTTC. Translation gives CASTGTSAYNEQFF.

The rearrangement links TRBV11-2 to TRBJ2-1; D unclear. Trimming stripped 7 bases from V and 8 bases from J, with 12 bases between. The CDR3 covers 12 residues. The V gene's germline CDR1 is SGHAT and CDR2 FQNNGV. CDR3 DNA: TGTGCCAGCACCCCTATTCGGGATGAGCAGTTCTTC. Translated, it gives CASTPIRDEQFF.

The CDR3 DNA sequence: TGTGCCAGCACTCGAGGGGGGAGCACAGATACGCAGTATTTT. Residues: CASTRGGSTDTQYF. The J gene is TRBJ2-3, the V gene TRBV28; either TRBD1 or TRBD2 may fit D (6 bases each). The CDR3 is 14 amino acids. Trimming cost V 7 bases and J 0 bases, with 11 bases left between them. Per the germline V gene, CDR1 is MDHEN and CDR2 is SYDVKM.